This record concerns one T cell receptor (beta chain) sequence. As yet, its antigen is unknown. The data are from a study of CD8+ T cells in alopecia areata. Notes on the study in general: Affected lesional scalp, above all in alopecia totalis/universalis, was more clonal than normal scalp.

Germline-derived CDR1 and CDR2 are MNHEY and SMNVEV (reference sequence). Between the trimmed V and J ends, which lost 6 bases and 10 bases, there was a span of 19 bases. The CDR3 is 14 amino acids. Individuals with alopecia areata gave both lesional scalp punch biopsies and peripheral blood for collection. Isolation of CD4+ and CD8+ T cells from PBMCs was achieved by sorting. RNA was extracted and reverse transcribed into cDNA as the sequencing template. Assay: immunoSEQ multiplex PCR; the TCRdb copy retains only in-frame clones and omits some. The sample contains tens of thousands of clones, about 60% of which appear only once.

Sequencing used NKG2D-high CD8+ T cells sorted from blood. The clonotype originates from a human donor with alopecia areata. V usage is TRBV27 and J usage is TRBJ2-1; possible D gene TRBD1, 6 bases. CDR3 nucleotide sequence: TGTGCCAGCAGCCCTTTTGGTGGGGGCAGGGAGCAGTTCTTC. Translation gives CASSPFGGGREQFF.